The clone carrying this T cell receptor (beta chain) has just a few counts. This sample was taken from a study of cytomegalovirus exposure and HLA in healthy donors. 60 Vbeta and 13 Jbeta primers were used in PCR. TCRdb's table, derived via immunoSEQ multiplex PCR, lists solely in-frame clones and lacks some. The sample holds about 130,000 clones; less than 85% are singletons and the top ten take 1%. The J segment lost 5 bases and the V segment lost 1 base, leaving 8 bases of the junction unmatched. CDR1 is MGHRA and CDR2 is YSYEKL in the germline V gene. The CDR3 is made up of 16 amino acids. Material: PBMCs. This sequence joins TRBV4-1 and TRBJ2-5; 9 bases agree with TRBD2. The source of this sequence is a man in his forties in good health and CMV-seronegative. The CDR3 sequence is CASSQGRGGLGETQYF. Written as DNA, the CDR3 is TGCGCCAGCAGCCAAGGGCGGGGGGGCCTGGGGGAGACCCAGTACTTC.